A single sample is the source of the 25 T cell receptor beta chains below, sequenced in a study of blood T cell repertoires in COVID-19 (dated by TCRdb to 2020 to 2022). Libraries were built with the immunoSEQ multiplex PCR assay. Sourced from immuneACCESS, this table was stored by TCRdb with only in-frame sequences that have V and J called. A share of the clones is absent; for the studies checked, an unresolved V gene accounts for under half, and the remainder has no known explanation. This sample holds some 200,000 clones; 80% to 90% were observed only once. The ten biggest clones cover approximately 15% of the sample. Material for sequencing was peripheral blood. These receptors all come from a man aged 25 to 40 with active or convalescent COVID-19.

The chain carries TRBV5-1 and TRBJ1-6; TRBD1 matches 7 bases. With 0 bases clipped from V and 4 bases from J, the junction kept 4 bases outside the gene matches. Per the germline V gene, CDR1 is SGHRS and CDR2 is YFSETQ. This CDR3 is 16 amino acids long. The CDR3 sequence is CASSLEAGGYNSPLHF. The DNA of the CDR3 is TGCGCCAGCAGCTTGGAGGCAGGGGGATATAATTCACCCCTCCACTTT.

The CDR3 region has the DNA TGCAGTGCTAGTGAGGAGCAGGGGCTAGCCAAAAACATTCAGTACTTC. Translation gives CSASEEQGLAKNIQYF. The V call is TRBV20-1, the J call TRBJ2-4; D possibly corresponds to TRBD1 (6 bases). The CDR3 has 16 residues. V was pared by 3 bases and J by 0 bases, with 15 bases between. The germline V gene has CDR1 DFQATT and CDR2 SNEGSKA (reference sequence).

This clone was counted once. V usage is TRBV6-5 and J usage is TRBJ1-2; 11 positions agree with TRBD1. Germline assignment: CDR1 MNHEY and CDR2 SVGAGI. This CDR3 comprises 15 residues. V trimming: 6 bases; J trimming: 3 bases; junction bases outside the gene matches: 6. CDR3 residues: CASRGQGASYYGYTF. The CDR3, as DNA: TGTGCCAGCAGAGGACAGGGGGCCTCTTACTATGGCTACACCTTC.

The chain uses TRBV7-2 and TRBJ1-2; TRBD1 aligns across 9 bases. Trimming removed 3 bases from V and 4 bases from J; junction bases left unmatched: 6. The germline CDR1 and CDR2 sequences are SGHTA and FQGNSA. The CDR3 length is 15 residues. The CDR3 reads CASSLATGGGYGYTF. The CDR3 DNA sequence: TGTGCCAGCAGCTTGGCCACAGGGGGCGGCTATGGCTACACCTTC.

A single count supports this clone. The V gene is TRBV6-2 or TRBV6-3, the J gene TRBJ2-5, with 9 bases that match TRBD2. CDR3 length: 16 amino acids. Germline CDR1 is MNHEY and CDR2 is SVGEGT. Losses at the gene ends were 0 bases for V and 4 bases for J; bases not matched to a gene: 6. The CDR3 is CASSYSGLAGRETQYF. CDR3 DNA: TGTGCCAGCAGTTACTCTGGGCTAGCGGGAAGAGAGACCCAGTACTTC.

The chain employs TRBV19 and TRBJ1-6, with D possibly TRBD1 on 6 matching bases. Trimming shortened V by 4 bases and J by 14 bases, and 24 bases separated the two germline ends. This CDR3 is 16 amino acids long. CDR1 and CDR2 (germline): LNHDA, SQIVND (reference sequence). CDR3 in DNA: TGTGCCAGTAGTAATCCCCAGGGGAAATCCTCCCTAGCCCTCCACTTT. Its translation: CASSNPQGKSSLALHF.

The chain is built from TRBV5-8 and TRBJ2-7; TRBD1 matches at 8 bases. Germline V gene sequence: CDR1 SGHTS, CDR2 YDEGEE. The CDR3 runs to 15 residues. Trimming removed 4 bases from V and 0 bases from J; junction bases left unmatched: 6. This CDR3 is CASSPTGDTSYEQYF. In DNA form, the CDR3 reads TGTGCCAGCAGCCCGACAGGGGATACCTCCTACGAGCAGTACTTC.

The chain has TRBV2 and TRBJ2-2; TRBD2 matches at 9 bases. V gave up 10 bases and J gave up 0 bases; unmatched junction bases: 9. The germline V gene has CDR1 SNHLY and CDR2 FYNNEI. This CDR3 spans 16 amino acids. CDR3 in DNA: TGTGCCATCGCGGTCCTAGCGGGAACGAACACCGGGGAGCTGTTTTTT. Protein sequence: CAIAVLAGTNTGELFF.

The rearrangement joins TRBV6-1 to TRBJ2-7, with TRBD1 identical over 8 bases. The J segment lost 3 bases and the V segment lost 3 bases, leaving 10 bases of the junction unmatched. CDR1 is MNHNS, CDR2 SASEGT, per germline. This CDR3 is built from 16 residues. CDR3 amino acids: CASSDPTGTGLYEQYV. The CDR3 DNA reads TGTGCCAGCAGTGACCCAACCGGGACAGGTCTCTACGAGCAGTACGTC.

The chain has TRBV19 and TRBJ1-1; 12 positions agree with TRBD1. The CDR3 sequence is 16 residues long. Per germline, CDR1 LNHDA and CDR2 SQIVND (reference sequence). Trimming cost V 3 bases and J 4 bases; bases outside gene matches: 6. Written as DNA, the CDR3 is TGTGCCAGTAGTATCGGGACAGGGGGCGCAGCCACTGAAGCTTTCTTT. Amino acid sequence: CASSIGTGGAATEAFF.

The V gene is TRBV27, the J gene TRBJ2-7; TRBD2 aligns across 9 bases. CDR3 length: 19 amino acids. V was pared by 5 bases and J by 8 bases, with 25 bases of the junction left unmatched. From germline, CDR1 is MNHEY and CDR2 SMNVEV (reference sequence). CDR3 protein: CASSTRRTGLSREGPKQYF. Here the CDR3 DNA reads TGTGCCAGCAGTACCCGGCGGACAGGCCTCTCGCGGGAGGGCCCGAAGCAGTACTTC.

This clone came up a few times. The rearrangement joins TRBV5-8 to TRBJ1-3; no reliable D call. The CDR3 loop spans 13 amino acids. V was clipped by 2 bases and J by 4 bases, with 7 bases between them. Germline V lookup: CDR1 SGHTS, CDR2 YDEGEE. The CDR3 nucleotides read TGTGCCAGCAGCTTCGTACAGGGAAACACCATATATTTT. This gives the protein CASSFVQGNTIYF.

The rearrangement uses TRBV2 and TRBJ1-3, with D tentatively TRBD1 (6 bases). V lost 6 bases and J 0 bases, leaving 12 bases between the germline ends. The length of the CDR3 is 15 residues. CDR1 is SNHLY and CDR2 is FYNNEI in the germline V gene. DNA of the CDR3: TGTGCCAGCAGACAGGGCCGTACCTCTGGAAACACCATATATTTT. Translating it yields CASRQGRTSGNTIYF.

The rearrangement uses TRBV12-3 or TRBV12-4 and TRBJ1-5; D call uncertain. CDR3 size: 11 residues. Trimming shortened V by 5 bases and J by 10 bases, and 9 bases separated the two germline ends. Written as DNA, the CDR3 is TGTGCCAGCAGTCCTCAGTCTCCCCAGCATTTT. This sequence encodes CASSPQSPQHF.

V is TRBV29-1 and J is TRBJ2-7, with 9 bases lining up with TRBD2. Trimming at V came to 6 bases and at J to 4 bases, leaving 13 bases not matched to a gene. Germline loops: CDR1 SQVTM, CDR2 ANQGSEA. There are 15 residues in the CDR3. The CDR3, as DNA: TGCAGCGTGATGGGACTAGCCGATAAGAGATACGAGCAGTACTTC. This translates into CSVMGLADKRYEQYF.

The CDR3 protein is CASSTGMNTEAFF. The CDR3 coding sequence is TGTGCCAGCAGTACAGGGATGAACACTGAAGCTTTCTTT. The chain has TRBV6-6 and TRBJ1-1, with D perhaps TRBD1 (6 bases). CDR1 and CDR2 (germline): MNHNY, SVGAGI (reference sequence). The CDR3 is 13 amino acids. The ends were cut back, 5 bases at V and 0 bases at J, with 7 bases in the middle.

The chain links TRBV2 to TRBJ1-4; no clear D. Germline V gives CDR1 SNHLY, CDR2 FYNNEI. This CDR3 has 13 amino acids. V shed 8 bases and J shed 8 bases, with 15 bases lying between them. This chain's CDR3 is CASEGTGEEKLFF. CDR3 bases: TGTGCCAGCGAGGGAACCGGGGAAGAAAAACTGTTTTTT. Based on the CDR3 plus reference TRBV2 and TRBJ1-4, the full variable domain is EPEVTQTPSHQVTQMGQEVILRCVPISNHLYFYWYRQILGQKVEFLVSFYNNEISEKSEIFDDQFSVERPDGSNFTLKIRSTKLEDSAMYFCASEGTGEEKLFFGSGTQLSVL.

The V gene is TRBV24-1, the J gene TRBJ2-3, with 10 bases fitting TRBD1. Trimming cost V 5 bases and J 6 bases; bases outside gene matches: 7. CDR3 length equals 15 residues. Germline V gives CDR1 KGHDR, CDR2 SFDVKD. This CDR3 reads CATSGGGTGVDTQYF. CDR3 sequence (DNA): TGTGCCACCAGTGGGGGGGGGACAGGGGTGGATACGCAGTATTTT.

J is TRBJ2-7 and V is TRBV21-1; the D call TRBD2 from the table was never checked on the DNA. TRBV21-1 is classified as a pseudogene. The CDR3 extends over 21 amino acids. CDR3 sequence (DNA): TGTGCCAGCAGCAAAGAGGGTATCGGCCAAGCAAGCGGGAGGGCCAGCTACGAGCAGTACTTC. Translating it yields CASSKEGIGQASGRASYEQYF.

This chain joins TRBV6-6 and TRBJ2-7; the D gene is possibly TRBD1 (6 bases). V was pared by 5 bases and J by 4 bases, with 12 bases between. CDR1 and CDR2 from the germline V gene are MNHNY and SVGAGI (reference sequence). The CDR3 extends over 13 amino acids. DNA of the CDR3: TGTGCCAGCAGTCAATCACAGGGATACGAGCAGTACGTC. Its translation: CASSQSQGYEQYV.

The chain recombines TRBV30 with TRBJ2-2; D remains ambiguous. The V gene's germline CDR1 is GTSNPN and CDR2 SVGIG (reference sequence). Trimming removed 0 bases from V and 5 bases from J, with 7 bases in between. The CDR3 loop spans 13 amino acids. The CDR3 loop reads CAWSVFRTGELFF. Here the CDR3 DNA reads TGTGCCTGGAGTGTTTTCCGGACCGGGGAGCTGTTTTTT. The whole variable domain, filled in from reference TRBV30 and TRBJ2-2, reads SQTIHQWPATLVQPVGSPLSLECTVEGTSNPNLYWYRQAAGRGLQLLFYSVGIGQISSEVPQNLSASRPQDRQFILSSKKLLLSDSGFYLCAWSVFRTGELFFGEGSRLTVL.

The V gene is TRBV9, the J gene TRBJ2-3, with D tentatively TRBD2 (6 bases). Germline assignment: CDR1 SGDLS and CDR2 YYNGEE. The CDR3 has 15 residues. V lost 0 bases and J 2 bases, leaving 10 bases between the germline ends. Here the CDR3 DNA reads TGTGCCAGCAGCGTAGCCGGGAGTCACACAGATACGCAGTATTTT. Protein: CASSVAGSHTDTQYF.

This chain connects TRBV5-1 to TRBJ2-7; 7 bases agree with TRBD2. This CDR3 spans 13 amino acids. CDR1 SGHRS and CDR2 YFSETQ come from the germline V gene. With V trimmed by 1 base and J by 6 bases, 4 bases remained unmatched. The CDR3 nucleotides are TGCGCCAGCAGCTTGCGGGGGGAACGCGAGCAGTACTTC. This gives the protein CASSLRGEREQYF.

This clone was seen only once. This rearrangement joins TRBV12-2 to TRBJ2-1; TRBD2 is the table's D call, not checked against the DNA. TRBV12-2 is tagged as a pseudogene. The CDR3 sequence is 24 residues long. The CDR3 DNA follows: TGTGCAAGTCGCTTAAGGGCAACCGGTGAAGGGACTAGCGGGGTTGGGGGAGGTTACAATGAGCAGTTCTTC. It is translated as CASRLRATGEGTSGVGGGYNEQFF.

In DNA form, the CDR3 reads TGTGCCAGCAGCTTGTCCGGAGGCGCCTACGAGCAGTACTTC. Residues: CASSLSGGAYEQYF. The chain combines TRBV7-2 with TRBJ2-7; D possibly corresponds to TRBD2 (5 bases). The CDR3 runs to 14 residues. Trimming took 3 bases from V and 2 from J, leaving 11 bases between them. Germline CDR1 and CDR2: SGHTA and FQGNSA.